Listed below are T cell receptor beta chains from one sample, sequenced in a study of tissue T cells after allogeneic stem cell transplantation. Here immunoSEQ multiplex PCR was the method, and the copy in TCRdb shows in-frame clones only, minus some. The repertoire includes about 5,700 clones, over 60% of them detected once, and about 5% sits in the top ten. This specimen was blood, taken before transplantation. The receptors here all came from a man aged 35-75 years who later had graft-versus-host disease after an allogeneic stem cell transplant. CDR3s include the opening cysteine and the closing phenylalanine or tryptophan. The order of the fields is CDR3 DNA, CDR3 protein, V gene, J gene, clone size, D gene. D genes are given only for firm matches. Size tells how often a clone was seen (once, few, many) or the class of an expanded clone, and some rows leave it out.

CDR3nt: TGCGCCAGCAGCCAAGATGGAGCTACGCAGTATTTT; CDR3aa: CASSQDGATQYF; v_gene: TRBV4-1; j_gene: TRBJ2-3; abundance: .; d_gene: .
CDR3nt: TGTGCCAGCAGTTCGTTCTCCCCGGGGACACTAACGTATCAGCCCCAGCATTTT; CDR3aa: CASSSFSPGTLTYQPQHF; v_gene: TRBV27; j_gene: TRBJ1-5; abundance: .; d_gene: .
CDR3nt: TGTGCCAGCAGCTTAGGGGGAATCTACGAGCAGTACTTC; CDR3aa: CASSLGGIYEQYF; v_gene: TRBV11-2; j_gene: TRBJ2-7; abundance: .; d_gene: .
CDR3nt: TGTGCCTGGAGTCAGAGGGTCGAGCAGTACTTC; CDR3aa: CAWSQRVEQYF; v_gene: TRBV30; j_gene: TRBJ2-7; abundance: .; d_gene: .
CDR3nt: TGTGCCAGTAGTTCAGGAACGTACAATCAGCCCCAGCATTTT; CDR3aa: CASSSGTYNQPQHF; v_gene: TRBV19; j_gene: TRBJ1-5; abundance: .; d_gene: .
CDR3nt: TGTGCCAGCAAACCTAGCGGGACCTTAACCGGGGAGCTGTTTTTT; CDR3aa: CASKPSGTLTGELFF; v_gene: TRBV5-5; j_gene: TRBJ2-2; abundance: .; d_gene: TRBD2
CDR3nt: TGCGCCAGCAGTGAGGGTCGGGGGCGCGGTTCACCCCTCCACTTT; CDR3aa: CASSEGRGRGSPLHF; v_gene: TRBV10-1; j_gene: TRBJ1-6; abundance: .; d_gene: .
CDR3nt: TGCGCCAGCAGTGAGTCAGGGGGCGCGAACTTCCAGCCCCAGCATTTT; CDR3aa: CASSESGGANFQPQHF; v_gene: TRBV10-2; j_gene: TRBJ1-5; abundance: .; d_gene: TRBD1
CDR3nt: TGTGCCAGCAGCTCGGACACGGAATCCTACGAGCAGTACTTC; CDR3aa: CASSSDTESYEQYF; v_gene: TRBV13; j_gene: TRBJ2-7; abundance: .; d_gene: .
CDR3nt: TGTGCCAGCAGCCAAGAGAGAGGCTACACCTTC; CDR3aa: CASSQERGYTF; v_gene: TRBV3-1/TRBV3-2; j_gene: TRBJ1-2; abundance: .; d_gene: .
CDR3nt: TGCGCCAGCAGCCAATCCCGACTAGCGGTCGAAACAGATACGCAGTATTTT; CDR3aa: CASSQSRLAVETDTQYF; v_gene: TRBV5-1; j_gene: TRBJ2-3; abundance: .; d_gene: TRBD2
CDR3nt: TGTGCCAGCAGCCTACAGGGGGGGAACACTGAAGCTTTCTTT; CDR3aa: CASSLQGGNTEAFF; v_gene: TRBV7-9; j_gene: TRBJ1-1; abundance: .; d_gene: TRBD1
CDR3nt: TGTGCCAGCAGCTTAGAAGGGGGGACCCAGTACTTC; CDR3aa: CASSLEGGTQYF; v_gene: TRBV7-9; j_gene: TRBJ2-5; abundance: .; d_gene: .
CDR3nt: TGTGCCAGCAGTGAACCGGGACAGGGGATTTATGGCTACACCTTC; CDR3aa: CASSEPGQGIYGYTF; v_gene: TRBV6-1; j_gene: TRBJ1-2; abundance: .; d_gene: TRBD1
CDR3nt: TGCGCCAGCAGTGACAGGGGGCGTGAGCAGTTCTTC; CDR3aa: CASSDRGREQFF; v_gene: TRBV10-2; j_gene: TRBJ2-1; abundance: few; d_gene: TRBD1
CDR3nt: TGTGCCAGCACCGGATTAACCTACGAGCAGTACTTC; CDR3aa: CASTGLTYEQYF; v_gene: TRBV6-5; j_gene: TRBJ2-7; abundance: few; d_gene: .
CDR3nt: TGTGCCAGCAGTTACTCGGCGGGCTCCTACAATGAGCAGTTCTTC; CDR3aa: CASSYSAGSYNEQFF; v_gene: TRBV6-5; j_gene: TRBJ2-1; abundance: .; d_gene: .
CDR3nt: TGTGCCAGCAGTTTAAAGATTACAGATACGCAGTATTTT; CDR3aa: CASSLKITDTQYF; v_gene: TRBV27; j_gene: TRBJ2-3; abundance: large; d_gene: .
CDR3nt: TGTGCCAGCAGCTTAGAGGGGGGGCCTTACAATGAGCAGTTCTTC; CDR3aa: CASSLEGGPYNEQFF; v_gene: TRBV11-1; j_gene: TRBJ2-1; abundance: .; d_gene: .
CDR3nt: TGCGCCAGCAGGAGGACTTCAAGAACAGAAGGGATCTATGGCTACACCTTC; CDR3aa: CASRRTSRTEGIYGYTF; v_gene: TRBV10-2; j_gene: TRBJ1-2; abundance: once; d_gene: .
CDR3nt: TGTGCCAGCAGCCCTGGACTGGATCGCTACGAGCAGTACTTC; CDR3aa: CASSPGLDRYEQYF; v_gene: TRBV14; j_gene: TRBJ2-7; abundance: few; d_gene: .
CDR3nt: TGTGCCAGCAGCGCCGAAAGGGAGTACACAGATACGCAGTATTTT; CDR3aa: CASSAEREYTDTQYF; v_gene: TRBV9; j_gene: TRBJ2-3; abundance: .; d_gene: .
CDR3nt: TGTGCCAGCAGTTCCTGGACAGTCTATAATTCACCCCTCCACTTT; CDR3aa: CASSSWTVYNSPLHF; v_gene: TRBV28; j_gene: TRBJ1-6; abundance: .; d_gene: .
CDR3nt: TGTGCCAGCAGCCTGGTAGACAGGAACACTGAAGCTTTCTTT; CDR3aa: CASSLVDRNTEAFF; v_gene: TRBV5-4; j_gene: TRBJ1-1; abundance: .; d_gene: .
CDR3nt: TGTGCCAGCAGTTTAGGACAGCTGGGTTCACCCCTCCACTTT; CDR3aa: CASSLGQLGSPLHF; v_gene: TRBV28; j_gene: TRBJ1-6; abundance: .; d_gene: .
CDR3nt: TGTGCCAGTAGTATAGATCGTAGCGGGAGTTACAATGAGCAGTTCTTC; CDR3aa: CASSIDRSGSYNEQFF; v_gene: TRBV19; j_gene: TRBJ2-1; abundance: .; d_gene: TRBD2
CDR3nt: TGCAGCGTTGTTCAGGGGCTGGGCTATGGCTACACCTTC; CDR3aa: CSVVQGLGYGYTF; v_gene: TRBV29-1; j_gene: TRBJ1-2; abundance: .; d_gene: .
CDR3nt: TGTGCCAGCAGCTTAACCCCTGGGGATGAGCAGTTCTTC; CDR3aa: CASSLTPGDEQFF; v_gene: TRBV7-3; j_gene: TRBJ2-1; abundance: .; d_gene: .
CDR3nt: TGTGCCAGCACCTCCGAAAATGGTGAAAAACTGTTTTTT; CDR3aa: CASTSENGEKLFF; v_gene: TRBV3-1/TRBV3-2; j_gene: TRBJ1-4; abundance: .; d_gene: .
CDR3nt: TGTGCCTGGAGAAAGGGGGGCTACACCTTC; CDR3aa: CAWRKGGYTF; v_gene: TRBV30; j_gene: TRBJ1-2; abundance: .; d_gene: .
CDR3nt: TGTGCCAGCAGCTTAGATACAGGGGGCGTTGAGGGGACTGAAGCTTTCTTT; CDR3aa: CASSLDTGGVEGTEAFF; v_gene: TRBV11-2; j_gene: TRBJ1-1; abundance: .; d_gene: TRBD1
CDR3nt: TGCGCCAGCAGCCCCGGGACAGACAATCAGCCCCAGCATTTT; CDR3aa: CASSPGTDNQPQHF; v_gene: TRBV5-1; j_gene: TRBJ1-5; abundance: few; d_gene: TRBD1
CDR3nt: TGCGCCAGCAATACCGGGACAGGGAAAACCGATGAGCAGTTCTTC; CDR3aa: CASNTGTGKTDEQFF; v_gene: TRBV5-1; j_gene: TRBJ2-1; abundance: .; d_gene: TRBD1
CDR3nt: TGCAGCGTTGATAGGACAGACTATAACTATGGCTACACCTTC; CDR3aa: CSVDRTDYNYGYTF; v_gene: TRBV29-1; j_gene: TRBJ1-2; abundance: large; d_gene: .
CDR3nt: TGTGCCAGTAGTGTTCAGGAAGGGAACACTGAAGCTTTCTTT; CDR3aa: CASSVQEGNTEAFF; v_gene: TRBV19; j_gene: TRBJ1-1; abundance: once; d_gene: .
CDR3nt: TGTGCCAGCAGTGAAGGATTAACGGGAGGCTATGGCTACACCTTC; CDR3aa: CASSEGLTGGYGYTF; v_gene: TRBV25-1; j_gene: TRBJ1-2; abundance: .; d_gene: .
CDR3nt: TGTGCCAGCAGCTTCAGGGCTAGCGAGGATGAGCAGTTCTTC; CDR3aa: CASSFRASEDEQFF; v_gene: TRBV7-8; j_gene: TRBJ2-1; abundance: few; d_gene: .
CDR3nt: TGTGCCAGCAGTTTAATTGGCGGGACTAGCGCCGTCAGCTCCTACAATGAGCAGTTCTTC; CDR3aa: CASSLIGGTSAVSSYNEQFF; v_gene: TRBV27; j_gene: TRBJ2-1; abundance: .; d_gene: TRBD2
CDR3nt: TGTGCCAGCAGCTTAGATATGGTTGACACCTATGGCTACACCTTC; CDR3aa: CASSLDMVDTYGYTF; v_gene: TRBV11-2; j_gene: TRBJ1-2; abundance: .; d_gene: .
CDR3nt: TGTGCCAGTTGGGGCAGGGGGTACAATGAGCAGTTCTTC; CDR3aa: CASWGRGYNEQFF; v_gene: TRBV19; j_gene: TRBJ2-1; abundance: once; d_gene: TRBD1
CDR3nt: TGTGCCAGCAGGAAACAGGGGGAAGGGGCTGAAGCTTTCTTT; CDR3aa: CASRKQGEGAEAFF; v_gene: TRBV6-5; j_gene: TRBJ1-1; abundance: .; d_gene: TRBD1
CDR3nt: TGTGCCAGTAGTAAGGACAGCGCCAGTGAAGCTTTCTTT; CDR3aa: CASSKDSASEAFF; v_gene: TRBV19; j_gene: TRBJ1-1; abundance: few; d_gene: .
CDR3nt: TGTGCCAGCTCCTCCCAACAGGGTAATGAGCAGTTCTTC; CDR3aa: CASSSQQGNEQFF; v_gene: TRBV6-4; j_gene: TRBJ2-1; abundance: .; d_gene: .
CDR3nt: TGTGCCAGCAGCTTGTTCTCCGGGACTTTCCCCTCTGGGGCCAACGTCCTGACTTTC; CDR3aa: CASSLFSGTFPSGANVLTF; v_gene: TRBV5-4; j_gene: TRBJ2-6; abundance: .; d_gene: .
CDR3nt: TGTGCCAGCAGTGGGACAGGGATTTTGGAGACCCAGTACTTC; CDR3aa: CASSGTGILETQYF; v_gene: TRBV6-6; j_gene: TRBJ2-5; abundance: .; d_gene: TRBD1
CDR3nt: TGTGCCTGGGCAAGCAACAGGGGCGGCTACACCTTC; CDR3aa: CAWASNRGGYTF; v_gene: TRBV30; j_gene: TRBJ1-2; abundance: .; d_gene: TRBD1
CDR3nt: TGTGCCAGCCGCCCCCCGGACTTTCATAATGAGCAGTTCTTC; CDR3aa: CASRPPDFHNEQFF; v_gene: TRBV7-3; j_gene: TRBJ2-1; abundance: few; d_gene: .
CDR3nt: TGTGCCAGCAGCTTTGGCAGCCAAGAGACCCAGTACTTC; CDR3aa: CASSFGSQETQYF; v_gene: TRBV7-9; j_gene: TRBJ2-5; abundance: .; d_gene: .
CDR3nt: TGCGCCAGCAGTGAAGGGGGTCGGGATGAGCAGTTCTTC; CDR3aa: CASSEGGRDEQFF; v_gene: TRBV10-1; j_gene: TRBJ2-1; abundance: .; d_gene: .
CDR3nt: TGTGCCAGCAGTTCGACGGGACAGGGGATCGATGAGCAGTTCTTC; CDR3aa: CASSSTGQGIDEQFF; v_gene: TRBV6-6; j_gene: TRBJ2-1; abundance: .; d_gene: TRBD1
CDR3nt: TGTGCCAGCAGCCGGGACGGGACAGGGGTTCCGGTTGGAAACACCATATATTTT; CDR3aa: CASSRDGTGVPVGNTIYF; v_gene: TRBV7-9; j_gene: TRBJ1-3; abundance: .; d_gene: TRBD1
CDR3nt: TGTGCCAGCAGCCCTGGGGATAGCGGGGGGCCTGGGTTCTCAGATACGCAGTATTTT; CDR3aa: CASSPGDSGGPGFSDTQYF; v_gene: TRBV7-9; j_gene: TRBJ2-3; abundance: .; d_gene: TRBD2
CDR3nt: TGCGCCAGTGCATTACGGACAGGAGCGGAGCACGAGCAGTACTTC; CDR3aa: CASALRTGAEHEQYF; v_gene: TRBV5-1; j_gene: TRBJ2-7; abundance: .; d_gene: TRBD1
CDR3nt: TGCAGCGCAGGATCCGGGGAGCTGTTTTTT; CDR3aa: CSAGSGELFF; v_gene: TRBV29-1; j_gene: TRBJ2-2; abundance: .; d_gene: .
CDR3nt: TGTGCCAGCAGTCTCCGTGGGGTTGGGAATCAGCCCCAGCATTTT; CDR3aa: CASSLRGVGNQPQHF; v_gene: TRBV28; j_gene: TRBJ1-5; abundance: few; d_gene: .
CDR3nt: TGTGCCAGCAGCTTAGACAGCGGGGAGCAGTACTTC; CDR3aa: CASSLDSGEQYF; v_gene: TRBV5-4; j_gene: TRBJ2-7; abundance: once; d_gene: .
CDR3nt: TGTGCTAGCAGCTTAGGCCAAGACACCGGGGAGCTGTTTTTT; CDR3aa: CASSLGQDTGELFF; v_gene: TRBV7-7; j_gene: TRBJ2-2; abundance: .; d_gene: .